The present T cell receptor beta chain was sequenced within a study of blood T cell repertoires in COVID-19. Generated by immunoSEQ multiplex PCR, the TCRdb table keeps only in-frame clones and is missing some. The sample records some 170,000 clones, roughly 87% being singletons. Sequencing was carried out using PBMCs or T cells enriched from blood (not recorded which). This sequence originates from a human donor with acute COVID-19. The donor label of this sample is uncertain.

Written as DNA, the CDR3 is TGTGCCAGTAAAGAGAGGGCTCGTCTTGGAAACACCATATATTTT. This translates into CASKERARLGNTIYF. The gene calls are TRBV19 and TRBJ1-3; no reliable D call. This CDR3 has 15 residues. CDR1 and CDR2 (germline): LNHDA, SQIVND (reference sequence). V lost 7 bases and J 3 bases, leaving 16 bases between the germline ends.